This TCR beta chain is from a study of control samples from healthy donors and cancer patients. V was clipped by 3 bases and J by 8 bases; unmatched bases: 2. This CDR3 is built from 12 residues. CDR1 and CDR2 from the germline V gene are SGHTS and YDEGEE. Clones were read by immunoSEQ multiplex PCR, and TCRdb kept only the in-frame ones, dropping some. The sample shows approximately 170,000 clones, around 92% of them seen only once. This clone was found once. J is TRBJ2-1 and V is TRBV5-8; 7 nucleotides agree with TRBD1. Sample: blood. This TCR was recovered from a woman aged 30 to 39 in good health. The DNA for the CDR3 is TGTGCCAGCAGCTCACAGGGGTATGAGCAGTTCTTC. Translating it yields CASSSQGYEQFF. Full variable domain (rest looked up from reference TRBV5-8 and TRBJ2-1): EAGVTQSPTHLIKTRGQQATLRCSPISGHTSVYWYQQALGLGLQFLLWYDEGEERNRGNFPPRFSGRQFPNYSSELNVNALELEDSALYLCASSSQGYEQFFGPGTRLTVL.